This T cell receptor (beta chain) was identified in a study of Ad26.COV2.S vaccination and SARS-CoV-2 variants. Regarding the study as a whole: Total T cell responses, in the TCR breadth and depth analyses, may have been underestimated.

This clone was recorded only once. As yet, its antigen is unknown. Treatment meaning: 15 to 20 received Ad26.COV2.S at low or high dose, single or two shots; 5 received placebo; per-sample allocation not given. On day 63 after the first injection, vaccine and placebo recipients gave samples. Using immunoSEQ multiplex PCR, the repertoire was profiled, and TCRdb retains in-frame clones only, with some absent. Counted here are some 290,000 clones, roughly 84% occurring once; the ten biggest clones make up under 2%. V was clipped by 0 bases and J by 2 bases, with 12 bases between them. The CDR3 sequence is 16 residues long. CDR1 and CDR2 (germline): LGHNA, YNFKEQ.

The sequence was obtained from a person aged 18 to 59 who received the Ad26.COV2.S COVID-19 vaccine or a placebo. Sequencing used peripheral blood, obtained in a trial of Ad26.COV2.S vaccine versus placebo. The chain couples TRBV4-2 to TRBJ2-3; D might be TRBD2 (6 bases). The CDR3 sequence: CASSQDGGPNTDTQYF. The DNA of the CDR3 is TGTGCCAGCAGCCAAGACGGGGGTCCGAACACAGATACGCAGTATTTT.